The present T cell receptor (beta chain) was sequenced within a study of T cells in Graves' hyperthyroidism and ophthalmopathy. Exclusion of patients followed from uncontrolled infection, other autoimmune disease, pregnancy or lactation. Clinical symptoms, serum thyroxine and TRAb, thyroid ultrasound and orbital computed tomography together formed the diagnostic basis. Study-wide points: Ophthalmopathy was identified by the model a median roughly 6.5 months ahead of onset. Most thyroid clonotypes with frequency above 0.001 were detected in blood.

A note on this clonotype: Its antigen is still unknown.

V gave up 1 base and J gave up 2 bases, with 6 bases separating them. Germline-derived CDR1 and CDR2 are SGHRS and YFSETQ. The CDR3 length is 13 residues. Amplification of TCR beta CDR3 regions used RNA as the template. The study used the HTBI primer set for a first-round RT-PCR of the TCR CDR3. MiXCR was run by TCRdb on the multiplex PCR reads, yielding one entry per CDR3 protein. The sample records fewer than 450,000 distinct CDR3 sequences, around 15% being singletons. V gene TRBV5-1 combines with J gene TRBJ2-5; D may be TRBD2 (5 bases). The sample taken for sequencing was blood. The clonotype was recovered from a man aged 45-65 years with Graves' ophthalmopathy. CDR3 residues: CASSLWEQETQYF. DNA for the CDR3: TGCGCCAGCAGCTTGTGGGAGCAAGAGACCCAGTACTTC.